This T cell receptor beta chain is drawn from a study of blood T cell repertoires in COVID-19. The germline CDR1 and CDR2 sequences are ENHRY and SYGVKD. This CDR3 is built from 18 residues. The ends were cut back, 2 bases at V and 3 bases at J, with 19 bases in the middle. Libraries were prepared by immunoSEQ multiplex PCR; TCRdb keeps only in-frame clonotypes and omits some of them. Among fewer than 450,000 clones listed, about nine tenths were seen once. The source is a young man who had recovered from COVID-19. The source material was PBMCs or T cells enriched from blood (not recorded which). V is TRBV10-3 and J is TRBJ1-4; D may be TRBD1 (5 bases). This chain's CDR3 is CAISEVGLQGLANEKLFF. The CDR3 nucleotides read TGTGCCATCAGTGAGGTCGGGTTGCAGGGTCTGGCTAATGAAAAACTGTTTTTT.